This entry lists 23 T cell receptor beta chains sequenced from one sample in a study of shared clonotypes between healthy human individuals. Here immunoSEQ multiplex PCR was the method, and the copy in TCRdb shows in-frame clones only, minus some. The repertoire holds 1.5 million to 2.5 million clones, with approximately 94% as singletons. Naivety among CD8 cells was defined by CD45RO negativity and positive CCR7 selection, thereby excluding terminally differentiated effector memory CD45RA+ cells. The sample consisted of naive CD8+ T cells sorted from blood. These receptors were obtained from a young man in good health.

With respect to this clone: Other nucleotide sequences in the sample specify the same CDR3. Written as DNA, the CDR3 is TGCGCCAGCAGCTTGGAACCCTACAATGAGCAGTTCTTC. Its translation: CASSLEPYNEQFF. The V call is TRBV5-1, the J call TRBJ2-1, with unresolved D. Germline values: CDR1 SGHRS, CDR2 YFSETQ. The CDR3 runs 13 residues. Deletions cut 0 bases from V and 2 bases from J, with 3 bases between.

This chain links TRBV7-3 with TRBJ2-2; the match to TRBD2 covers 16 bases. This CDR3 has 19 residues. Germline V gene sequence: CDR1 SGHTA, CDR2 FQGTGA. The junction had 10 bases not matched to a gene; V was cut back by 5 bases and J by 4 bases. DNA of the CDR3: TGTGCCAGCAGCCAACTGGGACTAGCGGGGGGGCTTGCCACCGGGGAGCTGTTTTTT. Protein product: CASSQLGLAGGLATGELFF. The complete variable domain, with remaining parts taken from reference TRBV7-3 and TRBJ2-2, reads GAGVSQTPSNKVTEKGKYVELRCDPISGHTALYWYRQSLGQGPEFLIYFQGTGAADDSGLPNDRFFAVRPEGSVSTLKIQRTERGDSAVYLCASSQLGLAGGLATGELFFGEGSRLTVL.

A word on this clone: Other DNA sequences of this sample code for an identical CDR3. The J gene is TRBJ2-7, the V gene TRBV9, with 10 bases identical to TRBD2. This CDR3 comprises 15 residues. Trimming removed 4 bases from V and 0 bases from J; junction bases left unmatched: 4. Germline CDR1 is SGDLS and CDR2 is YYNGEE. CDR3 nucleotides: TGTGCCAGCAGCCCGAGCGGGGGGGTCTCCTACGAGCAGTACTTC. It specifies CASSPSGGVSYEQYF.

V is TRBV6-1 and J is TRBJ1-3; D call uncertain. V was trimmed by 1 base and J by 0 bases, leaving 7 bases between them. The CDR3 sequence is 15 residues long. Germline CDR1 is MNHNS and CDR2 is SASEGT. The CDR3 DNA reads as TGTGCCAGCAGTGAAGGGGTCAGCTCTGGAAACACCATATATTTT. Its protein product is CASSEGVSSGNTIYF.

The CDR3 DNA follows: TGTGCCACCAGCAGCCCCAGGAAGGATACGCAGTATTTT. It codes for CATSSPRKDTQYF. J is TRBJ2-3 and V is TRBV15; D is uncertain. There are 13 residues in the CDR3. In germline, CDR1 is LNHNV, CDR2 YYDKDF (reference sequence). V shed 3 bases and J shed 6 bases, with 10 bases lying between them.

The chain has TRBV9 and TRBJ1-4; 9 bases are shared with TRBD1. The ends lost 0 bases at V and 5 bases at J; junction bases unmatched: 2. Germline CDR1 SGDLS, CDR2 YYNGEE. The CDR3 has 15 residues. Written as DNA, the CDR3 is TGTGCCAGCAGCGTAGAGACAGGGGGGAATGAAAAACTGTTTTTT. Its protein product is CASSVETGGNEKLFF.

The J gene is TRBJ1-6, the V gene TRBV27, with D possibly matching TRBD1 (6 bases). Trimming cost V 8 bases and J 2 bases, with 16 bases left between them. The CDR3 length is 16 residues. The germline V gene has CDR1 MNHEY and CDR2 SMNVEV (reference sequence). CDR3 in DNA: TGTGCCAGCTCCCCCGAGGGGGTCCCCTATAATTCACCCCTCCACTTT. The encoded protein is CASSPEGVPYNSPLHF.

The V call is TRBV10-1, the J call TRBJ1-2; D unresolved. CDR3 length: 13 amino acids. V lost 2 bases and J lost 2, with 6 bases in between. Germline V gene lookup returns CDR1 WNHNN and CDR2 SYGVQD (reference sequence). The CDR3 loop reads CASSEGENYGYTF. In DNA form, the CDR3 reads TGCGCCAGCAGTGAGGGGGAGAACTATGGCTACACCTTC.

The chain has TRBV27 and TRBJ2-7; D might be TRBD2 (5 bases). In germline, CDR1 is MNHEY, CDR2 SMNVEV (reference sequence). CDR3 length: 14 amino acids. V dropped 3 bases and J dropped 2 bases, with 11 bases sitting between them. CDR3 sequence (DNA): TGTGCCAGCAGTTTCGCCAAGGGAGCCTACGAGCAGTACTTC. Its protein product is CASSFAKGAYEQYF.

This clone was seen a few times. Other DNA sequences in this sample translate to the same CDR3. The chain employs TRBV5-1 and TRBJ2-7, with TRBD1 matching 7 bases. Germline V gene sequence: CDR1 SGHRS, CDR2 YFSETQ. With 2 bases clipped from V and 2 bases from J, the junction kept 4 bases outside the gene matches. This CDR3 region has 14 residues. The CDR3 coding sequence is TGCGCCAGCAGCTTCTGGACAGGACCCTACGAGCAGTACTTC. Its translation: CASSFWTGPYEQYF.

As regards this clone: Other DNA sequences in this sample translate to the same CDR3. This rearrangement joins TRBV4-1 to TRBJ2-1; D is possibly TRBD2 (5 bases). Germline loops: CDR1 MGHRA, CDR2 YSYEKL. The length of the CDR3 is 13 residues. V lost 1 base and J 9 bases, leaving 10 bases between the germline ends. In nucleotides, the CDR3 is TGCGCCAGCAGCCAAGGAACCAGCGGTGAGCAGTTCTTC. Translating gives CASSQGTSGEQFF.

The chain couples TRBV4-1 to TRBJ1-1; TRBD1 is a possible D gene (5 bases). The germline V gene has CDR1 MGHRA and CDR2 YSYEKL. The CDR3 is made up of 16 amino acids. The V end was cut by 0 bases, the J end by 0 bases, with 11 bases between. CDR3 sequence reads: CASSQEPRQLNTEAFF. DNA of the CDR3: TGCGCCAGCAGCCAAGAACCCCGACAGTTGAACACTGAAGCTTTCTTT.

This chain uses TRBV9 with TRBJ2-2; D is unresolved. CDR3 size: 15 residues. The ends were cut back, 0 bases at V and 6 bases at J, with 12 bases in the middle. Germline V gene data show CDR1 as SGDLS and CDR2 as YYNGEE. The CDR3 sequence is CASSVGGPRSGELFF. CDR3 coding DNA: TGTGCCAGCAGCGTAGGTGGCCCACGGTCCGGGGAGCTGTTTTTT.

The gene calls are TRBV5-4 and TRBJ1-1, with D uncertain. CDR3 length equals 15 residues. V dropped 4 bases and J dropped 3 bases, with 16 bases sitting between them. CDR1 and CDR2 (germline): SGHNT, YYREEE (reference sequence). The CDR3 is CASSSGSMGYTEAFF. The CDR3 DNA reads TGTGCCAGCAGCAGCGGATCCATGGGCTACACTGAAGCTTTCTTT.

The chain combines TRBV27 with TRBJ1-5, with D possibly matching TRBD1 (6 bases). Germline assignment: CDR1 MNHEY and CDR2 SMNVEV (reference sequence). The length of the CDR3 is 18 residues. V lost 6 bases, J lost 5 bases, and 26 bases lay in between. The CDR3 sequence is CASSLNFIGQRGHQPQHF. DNA for the CDR3: TGTGCCAGCAGCCTAAACTTCATCGGACAGCGTGGTCATCAGCCCCAGCATTTT.

The chain is built from TRBV5-8 and TRBJ1-6; D remains unclear. CDR1 and CDR2 (germline): SGHTS, YDEGEE. CDR3 size: 15 residues. V was shortened by 0 bases and J by 7 bases, with 11 bases between the two germline ends. CDR3 residues: CASSLESGLNSPLHF. CDR3 nucleotide sequence: TGTGCCAGCAGCTTGGAATCCGGGCTCAATTCACCCCTCCACTTT.

This clone was observed once. This rearrangement joins TRBV28 to TRBJ1-2, with 8 bases matching TRBD1. Germline V gene data show CDR1 as MDHEN and CDR2 as SYDVKM. The CDR3 is made up of 14 amino acids. V lost 6 bases, J lost 8 bases, and 11 bases stayed unmatched. The CDR3 DNA reads as TGTGCCAGCAGCTGGACAGGGAGTGGGGGCGGCTACACCTTC. It is translated as CASSWTGSGGGYTF.

The chain recombines TRBV9 with TRBJ2-2; the D is unclear. Trimming shortened V by 4 bases and J by 7 bases, and 8 bases separated the two germline ends. The germline CDR1 and CDR2 sequences are SGDLS and YYNGEE. This CDR3 region has 12 residues. DNA for the CDR3: TGTGCCAGCAGCCCTTTTCGCGGGGAGCTGTTTTTT. It yields the protein CASSPFRGELFF.

The chain couples TRBV21-1 to TRBJ2-5; the table's D call, TRBD1, was not checked against the DNA. TRBV21-1 is described as a pseudogene. This CDR3 comprises 16 residues. As DNA, the CDR3 is TGTGCCAGCAGCCTCCACCGGGACAGGGGGCGGGAGACCCAGTACTTC. It codes for CASSLHRDRGRETQYF.

This chain links TRBV7-9 with TRBJ2-6, with D uncertain. The CDR3 runs to 15 residues. Germline CDR1 is SEHNR and CDR2 is FQNEAQ (reference sequence). V lost 4 bases to trimming and J lost 1 base, with 8 bases between them. The CDR3 sequence: CASSSPDSGANVLTF. The CDR3, as DNA: TGTGCCAGCAGCTCCCCTGATTCTGGGGCCAACGTCCTGACTTTC.

This chain uses TRBV4-1 with TRBJ2-7, with 7 nucleotides matching TRBD2. The CDR3 totals 15 residues. CDR1 is MGHRA, CDR2 YSYEKL, per germline. V lost 0 bases to trimming and J lost 3 bases; unmatched junction nucleotides: 5. This CDR3 reads CASSQDGDYNYEQYF. In DNA form, the CDR3 reads TGCGCCAGCAGCCAAGATGGGGACTACAACTACGAGCAGTACTTC.

This rearrangement joins TRBV30 to TRBJ2-2; D is perhaps TRBD2 (5 bases). V was cut by 1 base and J by 6 bases, with 9 bases left in between. This CDR3 comprises 13 residues. Germline assignment: CDR1 GTSNPN and CDR2 SVGIG (reference sequence). Here the CDR3 reads CAWSGVGAGELFF. CDR3 DNA sequence: TGTGCCTGGAGTGGCGTGGGAGCCGGGGAGCTGTTTTTT.

The chain couples TRBV5-8 to TRBJ1-3; tentatively, D is TRBD1 (6 bases). The germline V gene has CDR1 SGHTS and CDR2 YDEGEE. This CDR3 comprises 15 residues. The germline V and J ends were trimmed by 4 bases and 2 bases, with 13 bases remaining between them. CDR3 protein: CASSQTGTTGNTIYF. DNA of the CDR3: TGTGCCAGCAGCCAGACAGGAACCACTGGAAACACCATATATTTT.